The 32 T cell receptor beta chains below come from one sample, sequenced in a study of blood T cell repertoires in COVID-19. The protocol was immunoSEQ multiplex PCR, while the TCRdb copy is restricted to in-frame clones and leaves out a portion. Among 200,000 to 250,000 clones, roughly four fifths were seen once, and the ten largest hold 1.8%. The sequencing input was PBMCs or T cells enriched from blood (not recorded which). These receptors all come from a man aged 55-75 years who had recovered from COVID-19.

The chain employs TRBV4-3 and TRBJ2-7; 11 bases match TRBD2. J lost 4 bases, V lost 1 base, and 6 bases had no gene match. This CDR3 is 16 amino acids long. Germline CDR1 LGHNA, CDR2 YSLEER. CDR3 loop: CASSQVPLAGVYEQYF. The CDR3 DNA reads TGCGCCAGCAGCCAAGTCCCACTAGCGGGGGTATACGAGCAGTACTTC.

The chain uses TRBV21-1 and TRBJ1-5; no DNA check was done on the table's D call, TRBD1. TRBV21-1 is noted as a pseudogene. The CDR3 spans 20 residues. For the CDR3, the DNA is TGTGCCAGCAGCAAAGTCGGTGTTGGAGGCGATCCGGGACATGGACAGCCCCAGCATTTT. As protein: CASSKVGVGGDPGHGQPQHF.

The chain uses TRBV3-1 (or the pseudogene TRBV3-2) and TRBJ1-1; a weak D match, TRBD1 (5 bases). Trimming took 5 bases from V and 1 from J, leaving 11 bases between them. This CDR3 is 14 amino acids long. Germline CDR1 LGHDT, CDR2 YNNKEL (reference sequence). CDR3: CASSRTKRNTEAFF. Here the CDR3 DNA reads TGTGCCAGCAGCAGGACAAAAAGGAACACTGAAGCTTTCTTT.

V and J are TRBV18 and TRBJ2-2; TRBD1 matches at 7 bases. V shed 6 bases, J shed 3 bases, and the junction held 10 bases outside the gene matches. The CDR3 has 16 residues. Germline V gene data show CDR1 as KGHSH and CDR2 as LQKENI. The CDR3 sequence is CASSRTGRLDTGELFF. The CDR3 DNA sequence: TGTGCCAGCTCGCGGACAGGACGATTGGACACCGGGGAGCTGTTTTTT.

The V and J genes are TRBV9 and TRBJ2-3, with D unresolved. The length of the CDR3 is 13 residues. Germline V gene data show CDR1 as SGDLS and CDR2 as YYNGEE. The V end was cut by 4 bases, the J end by 0 bases, with 6 bases between. CDR3 amino acids: CASSKTSTDTQYF. As DNA, the CDR3 is TGTGCCAGCAGCAAGACTAGCACAGATACGCAGTATTTT. The full variable domain, completed using reference TRBV9 and TRBJ2-3, is DSGVTQTPKHLITATGQRVTLRCSPRSGDLSVYWYQQSLDQGLQFLIQYYNGEERAKGNILERFSAQQFPDLHSELNLSSLELGDSALYFCASSKTSTDTQYFGPGTRLTVL.

This chain links TRBV19 with TRBJ1-2; 12 nucleotides line up with TRBD1. Trimming removed 4 bases from V and 2 bases from J; junction bases left unmatched: 8. CDR1 and CDR2 from the germline V gene are LNHDA and SQIVND (reference sequence). CDR3 length: 17 residues. CDR3 region: CASSTGTGGARNYGYTF. As DNA, the CDR3 is TGTGCCAGTAGTACAGGGACAGGGGGCGCTCGGAACTATGGCTACACCTTC. The variable domain in full, completed from reference TRBV19 and TRBJ1-2, reads DGGITQSPKYLFRKEGQNVTLSCEQNLNHDAMYWYRQDPGQGLRLIYYSQIVNDFQKGDIAEGYSVSREKKESFPLTVTSAQKNPTAFYLCASSTGTGGARNYGYTFGSGTRLTVV.

The chain carries TRBV12-5 and TRBJ1-2; perhaps TRBD1 as D (6 bases). In germline, CDR1 is LGHNT, CDR2 FRNRAP. Trimming took off 2 bases at V and 5 bases at J, with 21 bases between the two ends. The CDR3 has 17 amino acids. DNA for the CDR3: TGTGCTAGTGGTTTGCCTCGAGGGGCAGGGGAGAGGTATGGCTACACCTTC. Residues: CASGLPRGAGERYGYTF.

V gene TRBV7-6 combines with J gene TRBJ1-6, with D unresolved. This CDR3 contains 13 residues. CDR1 and CDR2 from the germline V gene are SGHVS and FNYEAQ. V lost 6 bases and J 9 bases, leaving 12 bases between the germline ends. CDR3 DNA sequence: TGTGCCAGCAGGTCCGGTAGCGGTTCACCCCTCCACTTT. Translating gives CASRSGSGSPLHF.

Of note for this clone: One end of the junction varies from germline; a read error may be responsible. The V call is TRBV7-7, the J call TRBJ1-4, with D maybe TRBD1 (5 bases). The CDR3 spans 15 residues. The V gene's germline CDR1 is SSHAT and CDR2 FNYEAQ (reference sequence). CDR3 in DNA: TGTGCTAGCAGCCCCCGCACAGGCCTGGGGGAAAAACTGTTTTTT. This encodes CASSPRTGLGEKLFF.

This clone has a single count. V gene TRBV28 combines with J gene TRBJ2-5; 8 bases line up with TRBD1. From germline, CDR1 is MDHEN and CDR2 SYDVKM. This CDR3 is built from 14 residues. V lost 3 bases and J lost 5; bases outside the gene matches: 5. CDR3 nucleotide sequence: TGTGCCAGCAGTTTGCGGACAGGGATCGAGACCCAGTACTTC. Residues: CASSLRTGIETQYF.

Details on this clone: An end of the junction differs from the germline gene, which may be a read error. This CDR3 is CASSSFLGANVLTF. The CDR3 nucleotides read TGTGCTAGCAGCTCCTTTCTGGGGGCCAACGTCCTGACTTTC. The V gene is TRBV7-7, the J gene TRBJ2-6; D not resolved. The CDR3 totals 14 residues. The germline V gene encodes CDR1 SSHAT and CDR2 FNYEAQ (reference sequence). Drawing the rest from reference TRBV7-7 and TRBJ2-6, the complete variable domain is GAGVSQSPRYKVTKRGQDVTLRCDPISSHATLYWYQQALGQGPEFLTYFNYEAQPDKSGLPSDRFSAERPEGSISTLTIQRTEQRDSAMYRCASSSFLGANVLTFGAGSRLTVL.

The chain combines TRBV30 with TRBJ1-1, with D hard to call. Trimming took 0 bases from V and 5 from J, leaving 10 bases between them. CDR3 length: 13 residues. Germline V CDR1 and CDR2: GTSNPN, SVGIG (reference sequence). As DNA, the CDR3 is TGTGCCTGGAGTGTTTCAGGTGGGACTGAAGCTTTCTTT. It translates to CAWSVSGGTEAFF.

The CDR3 DNA reads as TGTGCCAGCAGTTTAGGCAGGGCTCAAGAGACCCAGTACTTC. This encodes CASSLGRAQETQYF. The chain recombines TRBV27 with TRBJ2-5; tentative D call: TRBD1 (5 bases). Germline lookup yields CDR1 MNHEY and CDR2 SMNVEV (reference sequence). V lost 2 bases and J lost 2, with 9 bases in between. The CDR3 length is 14 residues.

The CDR3 DNA sequence: TGTGCCTGGAGTGGAGAAGGGGCGTTCAATCAGCCCCAGCATTTT. Its protein is CAWSGEGAFNQPQHF. The chain couples TRBV30 to TRBJ1-5, with D maybe TRBD1 (5 bases). The V gene's germline CDR1 is GTSNPN and CDR2 SVGIG (reference sequence). This CDR3 spans 15 amino acids. The V and J ends lost 1 base and 3 bases respectively, with 13 bases between them.

The J gene is TRBJ2-5, the V gene TRBV7-2; 9 bases are a match to TRBD1. From germline, CDR1 is SGHTA and CDR2 FQGNSA. Trimming at V came to 5 bases and at J to 5 bases, leaving 9 bases not matched to a gene. The CDR3 runs to 15 residues. The CDR3 loop is CASSAIGQGRETQYF. CDR3 coding DNA: TGTGCCAGCAGCGCGATAGGACAGGGGAGGGAGACCCAGTACTTC. Complete variable domain (other parts from reference TRBV7-2 and TRBJ2-5): GAGVSQSPSNKVTEKGKDVELRCDPISGHTALYWYRQSLGQGLEFLIYFQGNSAPDKSGLPSDRFSAERTGGSVSTLTIQRTQQEDSAVYLCASSAIGQGRETQYFGPGTRLLVL.

The rearrangement links TRBV3-1 (or the pseudogene TRBV3-2) to TRBJ2-4, with TRBD1 as a possible D gene (6 bases). Trimming pared 3 bases from V and 2 bases from J, leaving 8 bases between. The CDR3 sequence is 14 residues long. Germline CDR1 LGHDT, CDR2 YNNKEL (reference sequence). The CDR3 loop is CASSQGATKNIQYF. CDR3 DNA: TGTGCCAGCAGCCAGGGGGCGACCAAAAACATTCAGTACTTC.

V gene TRBV6-6 combines with J gene TRBJ1-2; 7 positions match TRBD1. CDR1 and CDR2 (germline): MNHNY, SVGAGI (reference sequence). V was pared by 5 bases and J by 4 bases, with 7 bases of the junction left unmatched. CDR3 length: 14 residues. The CDR3 DNA sequence: TGTGCCAGCAGTCCCCCCGGGACAGCCTATGGCTACACCTTC. This translates into CASSPPGTAYGYTF.

The V call is TRBV9, the J call TRBJ1-3; D is uncertain. The CDR3 consists of 14 residues. Germline-derived CDR1 and CDR2 are SGDLS and YYNGEE. The V end lost 4 bases, the J end lost 4 bases, and 12 bases lay between the germline ends. The CDR3 coding sequence is TGTGCCAGCAGCTTCTCAGCGGAAGGAAACACCATATATTTT. Its protein product is CASSFSAEGNTIYF.

J is TRBJ2-1 and V is TRBV27; TRBD2 matches 9 bases. The V segment lost 7 bases and the J segment 4 bases; nucleotides outside the gene matches: 8. CDR3 length: 15 amino acids. Germline V gene sequence: CDR1 MNHEY, CDR2 SMNVEV (reference sequence). CDR3 loop: CASNHLTSGYNEQFF. The CDR3 region has the DNA TGTGCCAGCAATCACCTGACTAGCGGTTACAATGAGCAGTTCTTC.

The chain's CDR3 is CASSLNSGGFYEQYF. The CDR3 nucleotides read TGTGCCAGCAGCTTAAATAGCGGGGGGTTCTACGAGCAGTACTTC. The chain joins TRBV11-2 to TRBJ2-7; the match to TRBD2 covers 10 bases. Germline trimming cut 2 bases from V and 3 bases from J; bases unmatched to any gene: 4. This CDR3 has 15 amino acids. Germline V gene sequence: CDR1 SGHAT, CDR2 FQNNGV.

This chain connects TRBV5-4 to TRBJ1-4; 9 nucleotides agree with TRBD1. The germline V gene has CDR1 SGHNT and CDR2 YYREEE (reference sequence). The ends lost 4 bases at V and 5 bases at J; junction bases unmatched: 9. The CDR3 totals 16 residues. The CDR3 region is CASSAGQGNVNEKLFF. The DNA of the CDR3 is TGTGCCAGCAGCGCGGGACAGGGAAATGTGAATGAAAAACTGTTTTTT.

The rearrangement joins TRBV7-8 to TRBJ2-1; D is ambiguous. The CDR3 sequence is 13 residues long. Deletions cut 3 bases from V and 7 bases from J, with 10 bases between. Looked up from germline, CDR1 is SGHVS and CDR2 is FQNEAQ. The CDR3 loop is CASSLRVTNEQFF. The CDR3 DNA sequence: TGTGCCAGCAGCTTGCGTGTCACGAATGAGCAGTTCTTC. Combining the CDR3 with reference TRBV7-8 and TRBJ2-1 gives the whole variable domain GAGVSQSPRYKVAKRGQDVALRCDPISGHVSLFWYQQALGQGPEFLTYFQNEAQLDKSGLPSDRFFAERPEGSVSTLKIQRTQQEDSAVYLCASSLRVTNEQFFGPGTRLTVL.

The V and J genes are TRBV7-2 and TRBJ2-6; tentatively, D is TRBD1 (5 bases). Trimming took off 0 bases at V and 4 bases at J, with 16 bases between the two ends. Germline-derived CDR1 and CDR2 are SGHTA and FQGNSA. CDR3 size: 18 residues. CDR3 in amino acids: CASSLAPRVVSGANVLTF. CDR3 nucleotides: TGTGCCAGCAGCTTAGCGCCCAGGGTAGTCTCCGGGGCCAACGTCCTGACTTTC. Looking up the rest from reference TRBV7-2 and TRBJ2-6 gives the full variable domain: GAGVSQSPSNKVTEKGKDVELRCDPISGHTALYWYRQSLGQGLEFLIYFQGNSAPDKSGLPSDRFSAERTGGSVSTLTIQRTQQEDSAVYLCASSLAPRVVSGANVLTFGAGSRLTVL.

CDR3 loop: CASSLSSDYGYTF. CDR3 nucleotide sequence: TGTGCCAGCAGCTTATCCAGCGACTATGGCTACACCTTC. V is TRBV11-1 and J is TRBJ1-2, with D unclear. From germline, CDR1 is SGHAT and CDR2 FQDESV (reference sequence). V dropped 2 bases and J dropped 3 bases, with 7 bases sitting between them. CDR3 length: 13 residues.

The rearrangement links TRBV11-3 to TRBJ1-2, with 10 bases that match TRBD1. The CDR3 covers 14 residues. Trimming cost V 1 base and J 6 bases; bases outside gene matches: 2. Looked up from germline, CDR1 is SGHNT and CDR2 is YENEEA. CDR3 sequence reads: CASSLGGTGDGYTF. The CDR3 DNA reads TGTGCCAGCAGCTTAGGCGGGACAGGGGATGGCTACACCTTC.

V gene TRBV30 combines with J gene TRBJ2-5; 7 bases are a match to TRBD2. In germline, CDR1 is GTSNPN, CDR2 SVGIG (reference sequence). V dropped 3 bases and J dropped 4; count of bases not matched to a gene: 8. CDR3 length: 14 amino acids. In DNA, the CDR3 is TGTGCCTGGAGCGCCGGACTAGGGGTAGAGACCCAGTACTTC. Translated, it gives CAWSAGLGVETQYF.

This clone occurred once. The chain combines TRBV2 with TRBJ2-7; 7 nucleotides line up with TRBD2. CDR3 length: 13 residues. Germline V lookup: CDR1 SNHLY, CDR2 FYNNEI. Unmatched junction bases numbered 1, after V lost 5 bases and J lost 0 bases. The CDR3 is CASSSGASYEQYF. CDR3 coding DNA: TGTGCCAGCAGTAGCGGGGCCTCCTACGAGCAGTACTTC. Combining the CDR3 with reference TRBV2 and TRBJ2-7 gives the whole variable domain EPEVTQTPSHQVTQMGQEVILRCVPISNHLYFYWYRQILGQKVEFLVSFYNNEISEKSEIFDDQFSVERPDGSNFTLKIRSTKLEDSAMYFCASSSGASYEQYFGPGTRLTVT.

The V gene is TRBV5-1, the J gene TRBJ2-1, with 7 positions matching TRBD2. The CDR3 runs to 16 residues. The J segment lost 8 bases and the V segment lost 2 bases, leaving 13 bases of the junction unmatched. Looked up from germline, CDR1 is SGHRS and CDR2 is YFSETQ. The CDR3 DNA sequence: TGCGCCAGCAGCTTTACCGGGACTACCACCTGGGATGAGCAGTTCTTC. This gives the protein CASSFTGTTTWDEQFF.

The rearrangement joins TRBV6-5 to TRBJ1-1, with D unclear. This CDR3 has 13 residues. The V end lost 6 bases, the J end lost 5 bases, and 13 bases lay between the germline ends. Germline V gene lookup returns CDR1 MNHEY and CDR2 SVGAGI. The CDR3 is CASRRRRETEAFF. The CDR3 nucleotides are TGTGCCAGCAGACGCCGGAGGGAAACTGAAGCTTTCTTT.

V gene TRBV5-1 combines with J gene TRBJ1-4; TRBD1 aligns across 7 bases. CDR1 SGHRS and CDR2 YFSETQ come from the germline V gene. With 2 bases clipped from V and 4 bases from J, the junction kept 2 bases outside the gene matches. This CDR3 is 14 amino acids long. The CDR3 here is CASSLGGLNEKLFF. The DNA of the CDR3 is TGCGCCAGCAGCTTAGGGGGCCTTAATGAAAAACTGTTTTTT.

V usage is TRBV5-1 and J usage is TRBJ1-2; 10 bases are shared with TRBD1. V shed 3 bases and J 6 bases; nucleotides not matched to a gene: 8. Germline-derived CDR1 and CDR2 are SGHRS and YFSETQ. There are 15 residues in the CDR3. DNA of the CDR3: TGCGCCAGCAGCTCGGGACAGGGGACGGGAAATGGCTACACCTTC. This translates into CASSSGQGTGNGYTF.

This clone was recorded once. The V call is TRBV11-3, the J call TRBJ2-7; 9 bases agree with TRBD2. Trimming took 4 bases from V and 6 from J; bases not matched to a gene: 7. This CDR3 is 14 amino acids long. Looked up from germline, CDR1 is SGHNT and CDR2 is YENEEA. The CDR3 protein is CASSSSRTSVEQYF. As DNA, the CDR3 is TGTGCCAGCAGCTCCAGCCGGACTAGCGTCGAGCAGTACTTC.